The clone carrying this T cell receptor beta chain came up once. This sample is drawn from a study of blood T cell repertoires in COVID-19. Study details: Samples of COVID-19 (acute and convalescent) were obtained from the United States, Italy and Spain.

In the study's own analysis: Reference gene primer amplification gave nucleated cell count estimates. Sequencing used immunoSEQ multiplex PCR; TCRdb keeps in-frame clones, though not all of them. That table furnishes V, J and clone size, whereas the DNA furnished D and trimming. The sample lists more than 300,000 clones; about nine tenths were seen once. The CDR3 has 16 amino acids. Trimming cost V 3 bases and J 2 bases; bases outside gene matches: 7. Germline-derived CDR1 and CDR2 are MDHEN and SYDVKM. This clonotype was obtained from a woman between 25 and 40 years old with COVID-19, enrolled during active disease. The chain combines TRBV28 with TRBJ2-3; 8 positions agree with TRBD2. Sequencing was done on a sample of peripheral blood. This chain's CDR3 is CASSLAPLAATDTQYF. The CDR3 region has the DNA TGTGCCAGCAGTTTGGCCCCACTAGCGGCCACAGATACGCAGTATTTT.